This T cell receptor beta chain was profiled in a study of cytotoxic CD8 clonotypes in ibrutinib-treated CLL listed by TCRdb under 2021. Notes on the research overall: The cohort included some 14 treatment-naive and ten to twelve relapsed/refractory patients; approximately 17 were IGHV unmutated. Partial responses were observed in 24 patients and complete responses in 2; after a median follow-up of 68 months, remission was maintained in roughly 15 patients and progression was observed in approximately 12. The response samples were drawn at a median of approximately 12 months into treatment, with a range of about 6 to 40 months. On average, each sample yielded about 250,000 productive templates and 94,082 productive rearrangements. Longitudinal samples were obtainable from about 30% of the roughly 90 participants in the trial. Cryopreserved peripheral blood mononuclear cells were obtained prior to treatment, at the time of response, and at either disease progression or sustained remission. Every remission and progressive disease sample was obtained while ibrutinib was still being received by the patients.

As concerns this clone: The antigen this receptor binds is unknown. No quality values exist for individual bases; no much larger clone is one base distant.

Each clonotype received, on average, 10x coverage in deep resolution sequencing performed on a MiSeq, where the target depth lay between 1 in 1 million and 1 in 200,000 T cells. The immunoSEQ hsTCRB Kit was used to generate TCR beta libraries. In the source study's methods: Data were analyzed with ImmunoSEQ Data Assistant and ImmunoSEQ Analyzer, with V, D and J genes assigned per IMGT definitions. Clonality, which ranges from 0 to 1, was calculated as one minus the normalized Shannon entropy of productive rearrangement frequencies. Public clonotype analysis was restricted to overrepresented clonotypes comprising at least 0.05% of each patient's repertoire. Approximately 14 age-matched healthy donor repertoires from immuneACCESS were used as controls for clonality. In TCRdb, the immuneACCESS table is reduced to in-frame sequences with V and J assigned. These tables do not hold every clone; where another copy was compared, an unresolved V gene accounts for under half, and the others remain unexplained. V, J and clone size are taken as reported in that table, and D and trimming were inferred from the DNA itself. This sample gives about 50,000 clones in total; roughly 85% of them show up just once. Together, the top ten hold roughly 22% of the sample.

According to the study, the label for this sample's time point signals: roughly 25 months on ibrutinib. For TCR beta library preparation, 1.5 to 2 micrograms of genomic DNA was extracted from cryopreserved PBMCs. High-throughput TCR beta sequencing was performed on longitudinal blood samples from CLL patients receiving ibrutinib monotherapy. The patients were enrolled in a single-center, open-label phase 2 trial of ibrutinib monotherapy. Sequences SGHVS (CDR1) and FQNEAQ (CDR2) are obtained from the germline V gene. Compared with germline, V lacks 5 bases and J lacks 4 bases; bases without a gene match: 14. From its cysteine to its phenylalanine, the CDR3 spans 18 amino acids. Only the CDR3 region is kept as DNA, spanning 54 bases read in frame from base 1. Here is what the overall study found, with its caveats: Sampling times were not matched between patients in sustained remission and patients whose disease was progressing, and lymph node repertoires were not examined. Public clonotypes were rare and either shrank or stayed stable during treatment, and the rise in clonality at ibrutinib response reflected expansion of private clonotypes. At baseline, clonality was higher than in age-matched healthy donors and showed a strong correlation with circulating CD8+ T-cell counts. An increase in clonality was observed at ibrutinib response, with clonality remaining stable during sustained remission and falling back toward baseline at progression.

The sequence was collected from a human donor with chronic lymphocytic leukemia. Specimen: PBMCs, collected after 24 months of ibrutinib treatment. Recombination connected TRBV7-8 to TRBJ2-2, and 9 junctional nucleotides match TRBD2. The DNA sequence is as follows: TGTGCCAGCAGCCGGCGGGAGGGAGGGGGCACTAGCACCGGGGAGCTGTTTTTT. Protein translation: CASSRREGGGTSTGELFF.